This T cell receptor beta chain was found in a study of cytomegalovirus exposure and HLA in healthy donors (dated by TCRdb to 2016 to 2017). For the wider study: In an earlier analysis of under 750 of the donors, 276 Gb of sequence data and 117 million unique TCR beta sequences from about 179 million T cells were reported. A handful of DR-DQ haplotypes were handled as single units for association and clustering because linkage in the cohort was strong. On average, around 230,000 unique TCR beta nucleotide sequences were sequenced per donor among some 430 genotyped donors of the cohort, with roughly 18% of those sequences being non-productive. Rather than drawing on any new phenotypic data, the later analysis identified candidate immune exposures from TCR beta sequences and the way those sequences occurred across donors. The study was designed to test whether signatures of past pathogen exposure could be identified by cataloging public T cell receptors. A separate validation cohort of over a hundred different subjects was used in addition to the roughly 620-subject first cohort. The study combined high-throughput TCR immunosequencing, statistical association of individual TCRs with disease status, and machine learning to predict cytomegalovirus infection status. Class I and class II HLA loci were covered by the typing at four-digit resolution. The number of donors typed differed by locus, with about 629-630 for A, B, C, DRB1 and DQB1, over 500 for DQA1, 600 to 610 for DPA1, and around 450 for DPB1. Of the roughly 410 genotyped donors, more than 75% were placed in the genetic ancestry cluster associated with self-reported Caucasian donors. A later genetic analysis took genome-wide SNP genotypes for about 60% of the roughly 670 donors and used that subset as a discovery cohort. An early release covering more than 500 HLA-typed donors comprised roughly 300 gigabases of sequencing data and 85 million or so unique TCR sequences. An earlier analysis of 500 to 750 of the donors applied high-throughput TCR beta sequencing to assess whether each TCR beta V gene segment acted as functional or pseudogenic. Every discovery cohort repertoire had been produced on one sequencing platform. Donor age, sex, ethnicity and CMV serostatus were compiled together with the repertoire data. A later analysis re-analyzed previously published TCR beta repertoires from 666 donors and added high-resolution HLA genotyping to study TCR occurrence patterns. The study used immunosequencing to profile the T cell repertoires of 670 or so subjects and linked those repertoires to cytomegalovirus serostatus. Broad study findings and their caveats: In vitro tests confirmed that a few of the cytomegalovirus-associated TCR beta chains recognize cytomegalovirus antigens. The earlier analysis of approximately 540 of the donors excluded some 16 rarely observed V segments, including chromosome 9 orphons, because counts were too low. In a later analysis, the rate of TCR association differed among HLA loci, with DRB1 alleles having the most associated TCRs and HLA-C alleles having the fewest. Most TCR sequences were observed very rarely across donors, whereas some public TCRs were present in many individuals. The study gave a list of more than 150 TCR beta chains associated with cytomegalovirus. The only immune exposure information available for the cohort was CMV serostatus. Strong co-occurrence of HLA alleles, especially DR and DQ, made assigning TCR associations to individual alleles difficult. In an earlier analysis of around 600 of the donors, most TCR beta V segments were observed in productive rearrangements about 90% or about 30% of the time, broadly matching IMGT annotations. A later analysis associated some 17,000 TCR beta sequences with specific HLA alleles at a false discovery rate of 0.05. The authors suggested that the approach could potentially be generalized to other disease states and immunological phenotypes. A later genetic analysis associated a missense DCLRE1C variant with V-gene and J-gene trimming of TCR beta chains, and an independent cohort replicated the association. Some IMGT-functional V segments, including TRBV6-2 and TRBV6-3, could not be distinguished by the 87-base-pair reads and were therefore excluded. Sequencing depth was assumed to be roughly uniform across donors in the presence/absence analyses, though that assumption may not hold. A cluster of highly shared sequence variants was judged likely to be a technical artifact of the sequencing pipeline. Cytomegalovirus status was reported to be diagnosed by the classifier with high specificity and sensitivity in both the original and validation cohorts. Most CMV-associated TCR beta chains appeared to be HLA-restricted in a later analysis, and the HLA associations seemed to be driven largely by CMV exposure. A later analysis reported that several top co-occurrence clusters appeared linked to parvovirus B19, influenza, CMV and Epstein-Barr virus. In a later analysis, HLA-associated TCR beta chains were found to be more clonally expanded and to have lower generation probabilities than equally common non-associated chains. The cohort was sequenced for TCR beta chains only, and without alpha or paired-chain data the features that could be detected were limited. HLA typing was unavailable for some donors at each locus, so association tests used only the typed subset. A further reported finding was that TCR beta sequences accurately predicted the HLA-A and HLA-B alleles for most subjects in the first cohort. According to a later genetic analysis, donors in an Asian-associated ancestry cluster had fewer N-insertions in productive TCRs than the approximately 710-donor mean. Linkage disequilibrium might explain the correlated functional status among segregating V segments, but an unknown experimental factor could not be ruled out.

The cohort comprised several hundred healthy bone marrow donors. At the time of sampling, every cohort member was nominally healthy, though immune exposures that went unrecorded were likely present. The donor tested CMV seronegative and was one of the 352 seronegative cohort members. Each donor provided a peripheral blood sample, and peripheral blood mononuclear cells were used for TCR beta sequencing. The Qiagen DNeasy Blood Extraction Kit was used to extract genomic DNA from the blood cell samples. With regard to this clone: Its antigen remains undetermined. No per-base quality is available; no much larger clone lies one base away.

Libraries were built with the immunoSEQ multiplex PCR assay. A mixture of 60 forward primers for TCR Vbeta segments and 13 reverse primers for TCR Jbeta segments was used in the multiplex PCR. The CDR3 region of rearranged TCR beta genes was amplified from genomic DNA with a multiplex PCR assay. Amplified TCR beta libraries were sequenced as 87-base-pair reads on the Illumina HiSeq System. The paper's data handling went like this. Across the 500 to 750 repertoires, a later analysis counted approximately 75 million unique TCR beta chains, roughly 11 million of which were shared by at least two donors. To remove PCR and sequencing errors, raw reads were error-corrected and collapsed into unique sequences using a nearest-neighbor algorithm that merged closely related sequences. CDR3 sequences were aligned to IMGT reference sequences to assign V, D and J gene segments. Each retained sequence needed at least a six-nucleotide match to both a V gene segment and a J gene segment. Rearrangements were classified as productive when the CDR3 lacked stop codons and remained in frame with V and J, and all other rearrangements were classified as non-productive. CDR3 was defined by IMGT convention, running from the second conserved V-encoded cysteine to the conserved J-encoded phenylalanine. In an earlier analysis of 550 to 650 of the donors, sequences lacking an unambiguous match to a single V gene segment were excluded. In an earlier analysis of some 590 of the donors, a V segment was called functional when productive rearrangements were above 56.7%, and segregating when the standard deviation between donors exceeded 5%. A statistical classification framework was built to diagnose cytomegalovirus status from the catalog of TCR beta chain sequences. A later analysis assigned V and J genes by comparing TCR nucleotide sequences with IMGT/GENE-DB human TR gene sequences. A later analysis assigned CDR3 sequences and most-parsimonious VDJ recombination scenarios with the TCRdist pipeline. In a later analysis, each TCR beta chain was defined by its CDR3 amino acid sequence together with its V-gene family, and reads without a unique V-gene family were excluded. In a later analysis, some 600 highly shared, low-generation-probability nucleotide sequences were removed to address suspected cross-contamination and a sequencing artifact. In a later analysis, a clonal expansion index was calculated for each public chain from normalized within-repertoire ranks of inferred template counts. In a later analysis, generation probabilities were computed with a VDJ recombination model fitted to out-of-frame rearrangements, and the resulting probabilities were checked against IGoR. A later analysis scored TCR-TCR, TCR-HLA and TCR-CMV co-occurrence with hypergeometric tests, applying a repertoire-size bias correction to TCR pairs. A later analysis estimated false discovery rates by permuting HLA or CMV assignments 20 times. A later analysis grouped co-occurring TCRs with DBSCAN, adding TCRdist sequence similarity when clustering within HLA-allele-positive subsets. Repertoires with fewer than 30,000 or more than 120,000 public chains were left out of co-occurrence clustering, as were about five repertoires with anomalous nucleotide sharing. TCRdb took this table from immuneACCESS and kept in-frame rearrangements with V and J called. Such tables lack part of the clones; where checked against another copy, unresolved V genes explain under half of the gap, and the rest is unexplained. From that table come the V and J calls and clone size; the DNA was used to work out D and trimming. Within this sample are around 170,000 clones, with roughly 72% of them counted one time only. Under 2% of the sample is taken by the ten largest.

V is cut back by 0 bases and J by 3 bases, with 9 bases in the junction unmatched. From the germline V gene, CDR1 is KGHSH and CDR2 is LQKENI. Including cysteine and phenylalanine, the CDR3 has 17 amino acids. The CDR3 DNA has 51 bases and is translated from base 1. The receptor chain draws on TRBV18 and TRBJ1-1, and 8 junctional nucleotides match TRBD1. This sequence originates from a man aged 35 to 55 in good health and CMV-seronegative. The sequenced sample was PBMCs. This receptor carries the CDR3 CASSPPGQGAGDTEAFF. The base sequence is TGTGCCAGCTCACCACCAGGGCAGGGGGCTGGGGACACTGAAGCTTTCTTT.